What follows describes a single TCR beta chain. The sample belongs to a study of shared clonotypes between healthy human individuals. Study at large: A donor's plate count was three for CD4 naive and three for CD4 memory; CD8 naive had two and CD8 memory one.

This table comes from immunoSEQ multiplex PCR, and its TCRdb copy is limited to in-frame clones, with some not included. The table lists 550,000 to 850,000 clones, 55% to 80% of them singletons, with approximately 1.7% in the top ten. This sequence was found in a woman aged 25 to 39 in good health. The material sequenced was memory CD4+ T cells sorted from blood. Regarding subset: CD45RA-negative fraction.

This CDR3 is CASSPLAGAEQYF. The CDR3 DNA is TGTGCCAGCAGCCCACTAGCGGGAGCCGAGCAGTACTTC. This chain links TRBV28 with TRBJ2-7, with TRBD2 identical over 11 bases. The CDR3 spans 13 residues. CDR1 is MDHEN, CDR2 SYDVKM, per germline. V trimming: 6 bases; J trimming: 6 bases; junction bases outside the gene matches: 4.